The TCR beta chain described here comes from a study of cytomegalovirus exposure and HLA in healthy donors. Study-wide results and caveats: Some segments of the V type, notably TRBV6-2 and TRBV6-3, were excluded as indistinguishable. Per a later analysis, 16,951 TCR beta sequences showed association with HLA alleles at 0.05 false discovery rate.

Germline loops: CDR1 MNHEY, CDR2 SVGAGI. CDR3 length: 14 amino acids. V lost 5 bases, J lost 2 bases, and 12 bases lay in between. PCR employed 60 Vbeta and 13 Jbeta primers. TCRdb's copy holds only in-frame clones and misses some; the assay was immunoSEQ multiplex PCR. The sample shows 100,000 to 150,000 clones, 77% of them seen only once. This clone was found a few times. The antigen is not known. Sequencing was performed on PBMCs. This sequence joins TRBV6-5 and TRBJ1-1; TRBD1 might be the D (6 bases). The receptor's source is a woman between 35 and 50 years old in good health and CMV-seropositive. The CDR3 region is CASSPRGRNTEAFF. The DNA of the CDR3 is TGTGCCAGCAGTCCGCGGGGGCGTAACACTGAAGCTTTCTTT.